The source of this T cell receptor (beta chain) is a study of cytomegalovirus exposure and HLA in healthy donors. Trimming took off 5 bases at V and 9 bases at J, with 17 bases between the two ends. This CDR3 is 13 amino acids long. Germline assignment: CDR1 SGHTA and CDR2 FQGNSA. PCR employed 60 Vbeta and 13 Jbeta primers. Repertoires were generated with immunoSEQ multiplex PCR, while TCRdb's copy carries only in-frame clones and drops some. The sample contains 160,000 or so clones, 71% of which appear only once. The sequenced material came from PBMCs. This chain uses TRBV7-2 with TRBJ2-7; possibly TRBD2 for D (6 bases). The receptor was isolated from a young woman in good health and CMV-seronegative. The CDR3 DNA reads as TGTGCCAGCAGCCTTCAACGAGGGGAGGTGCAGTACTTC. This encodes CASSLQRGEVQYF.